This TCR beta chain was observed in a study of human CD4 T cells and Enterobacteriaceae. Study-level results: Ex vivo, broadly cross-reactive clonotypes appeared more expanded than specific ones.

With respect to this clone: The antigen is undetermined.

V gave up 8 bases and J gave up 6 bases, with 17 bases separating them. This CDR3 has 13 residues. Per germline, CDR1 MNHEY and CDR2 SMNVEV (reference sequence). Memory CD4+ T cells were sorted as all CD4+ cells except CD45RA+CCR7+CD95- naive cells, over 95% pure. CD4 and CD14 magnetic microbeads positively selected total CD4+ T cells and monocytes. Sorted cells lacked CD8+, CD14+, CD16+, CD56+, CD19+ and CD25-bright cells. Deep-level sequencing, detecting one cell in 200,000, covered ex vivo memory CD4+. Clones were read by immunoSEQ multiplex PCR, and TCRdb kept only the in-frame ones, dropping some. The top ten clones hold around 0.88% of a sample with 25,000 to 30,000 clones, roughly 80% of them seen once.

The sample was memory CD4+ T cells from blood. The receptor was isolated from a human donor in good health. The chain employs TRBV27 and TRBJ2-7, with D maybe TRBD2 (7 bases). CDR3 residues: CASGGAWGGEQYF. CDR3 bases: TGTGCCAGCGGGGGGGCTTGGGGGGGCGAGCAGTACTTC.